A selection of T cell receptor beta chains follows, all from one sample in a study of T cells in Graves' hyperthyroidism and ophthalmopathy. TCRdb redid the calling of the multiplex PCR reads with MiXCR, one entry per CDR3 protein. The data hold roughly 800,000 distinct CDR3 sequences, with over 35% observed a single time. Sequencing was done on a sample of blood. The receptor source for this set is a man aged 18 to 30 with Graves' hyperthyroidism. Each CDR3 is given with its conserved first and last residue. Each record gives: CDR3 DNA, CDR3 protein, D gene, V gene, clone size, J gene. D genes are given only for firm matches. Size tells how often a clone was seen (once, few, many) or the class of an expanded clone, and some rows leave it out.

TGCGCCAGCAGTGAGTCTTCGGGCGGGAATGAAAAACTGTTTTTT CASSESSGGNEKLFF NA TRBV10-2 NA TRBJ1-4
TGTGCCAGCAGCTGGGGGGGACTAGCGGGAGAGAGTTCCTACGAGCAGTACTTC CASSWGGLAGESSYEQYF TRBD2 TRBV5-4 few TRBJ2-7
TGCGCCAGCAGCTCACTTACCGGGACTAGTCCCTACGAGCAGTACTTC CASSSLTGTSPYEQYF TRBD2 TRBV7-2 NA TRBJ2-7
TGTGCCAGTAGTTTTGCCGGGACCGGGGAGCTGTTTTTT CASSFAGTGELFF NA TRBV7-2 NA TRBJ2-2
TGCGCCAGCAGCCAAGAAGATGGAGGGGTTTACGAGCAGTACTTC CASSQEDGGVYEQYF NA TRBV4-1 NA TRBJ2-7
TGTGCCAGCAGCTTCGAGACAGGGGGGAATGAAAAACTGTTTTTT CASSFETGGNEKLFF TRBD1 TRBV7-8 NA TRBJ1-4
TGTGCCAGCAGTACTGGACGCACCTCTGGAAACACCATATATTTT CASSTGRTSGNTIYF NA TRBV5-8 few TRBJ1-3
TGTGCCAGCAGCTTGACAGTCGGTGAAGCTTTCTTT CASSLTVGEAFF NA TRBV7-6 many TRBJ1-1
TGCAGTGCTAGGACAGGGGGCGCGGTCGAGCAGTACTTC CSARTGGAVEQYF TRBD1 TRBV20-1 many TRBJ2-7
TGTGCCAGCAGCGACATTGGGGCCCTCACTGAAGCTTTCTTT CASSDIGALTEAFF NA TRBV11-3 NA TRBJ1-1
TGTGCCAGCAGCCCTGGGACGATCTCTGGGGCCAACGTCCTGACTTTC CASSPGTISGANVLTF NA TRBV5-4 NA TRBJ2-6
TGCGCCAGCAGCGTGGCTAGCGGGGAGAACGAGCAGTACTTC CASSVASGENEQYF TRBD2 TRBV5-1 NA TRBJ2-7
TGCAGTGCTAGAGACCGGGACAGGGGGCTTCAGCCCCAGCATTTT CSARDRDRGLQPQHF TRBD1 TRBV20-1 NA TRBJ1-5
TGTGCCAGCAGCGTAGCAGGGAGGTCCACTGAAGCTTTCTTT CASSVAGRSTEAFF NA TRBV9 many TRBJ1-1
TGCAGCGTTGAAGGCTTGGAGGGGAGGCTTAGCGAGCAGTACTTC CSVEGLEGRLSEQYF NA TRBV29-1 many TRBJ2-7
TGTGCCAGTAGTATACGGGCAAGCCGAAACACCATATATTTT CASSIRASRNTIYF NA TRBV19 many TRBJ1-3
TGTGCCATCAGTGAGTCAGGGATAGATAATTCACCCCTCCACTTT CAISESGIDNSPLHF NA TRBV10-3 NA TRBJ1-6
TGTGCCAGCAGCCGATCCTTTGCTAGCGGGAGTCGAACCGGGGAGCTGTTTTTT CASSRSFASGSRTGELFF TRBD2 TRBV7-2 few TRBJ2-2
TGTGCCAGTATGGGACGGATTAATTCACCCCTCCACTTT CASMGRINSPLHF NA TRBV6-5 NA TRBJ1-6
TGTGCCGCCGAGCTCGGTTCACCCCTCCACTTT CAAELGSPLHF NA TRBV25-1 NA TRBJ1-6
TGTGCCAGCAGTGAAGTCCCAGACTATGGCTACACCTTC CASSEVPDYGYTF NA TRBV2 many TRBJ1-2
TGCACCCCACGGGGCCTTTCCGAGCAGTACTTC CTPRGLSEQYF NA TRBV29-1 once TRBJ2-7
TGTGCCAGCAGCTTATCAGGAGAAAAACTGTTTTTT CASSLSGEKLFF NA TRBV7-9 many TRBJ1-4
TGTGCCAGCAGCCAACCGGGAGGGGAACAAAATGAAAAACTGTTTTTT CASSQPGGEQNEKLFF NA TRBV9 few TRBJ1-4
TGCAGCGTTGCGAACACCGGGGAGCTGTTTTTT CSVANTGELFF NA TRBV29-1 few TRBJ2-2
TGCAGTGCCCCTCCCGGGACAGGGGGATCACCCCTCCACTTT CSAPPGTGGSPLHF TRBD1 TRBV20-1 many TRBJ1-6
TGCGCCAGCAGGCCTGTCTACAGGAAATTGAATTCACCCCTCCACTTT CASRPVYRKLNSPLHF NA TRBV5-1 NA TRBJ1-6
TGTGCCAGCAGCCCATGGACAGGGGGATCTAGCGGCTACACCTTC CASSPWTGGSSGYTF TRBD1 TRBV7-9 NA TRBJ1-2
TGTGCCAGCAGTTTGGGCGGGACAGGTACCCAAGAGACCCAGTACTTC CASSLGGTGTQETQYF TRBD1 TRBV12-3/TRBV12-4 many TRBJ2-5
TGTGCCAGCAGCTTACACCAAACCTACGAGCAGTACTTC CASSLHQTYEQYF NA TRBV7-8 many TRBJ2-7
TGTGCCAGTATCGGCGGAACCTCTGGAAACACCATATATTTT CASIGGTSGNTIYF NA TRBV19 few TRBJ1-3
TGTGCCAGCGGGGGACTAGCGAACATCTTCGGGGAGCTGTTTTTT CASGGLANIFGELFF TRBD2 TRBV2 NA TRBJ2-2
TGTGCCAGCAGGGAGCGTTTAAGCTCCTACGAGCAGTACTTC CASRERLSSYEQYF NA TRBV6-1 NA TRBJ2-7
TGTGCCAGCTCGGCCCAAACATCAGAAGCTTTCTTT CASSAQTSEAFF NA TRBV2 many TRBJ1-1
TGCAGTGCTGAGGGACAGGGGAGGACTGGCTACACCTTC CSAEGQGRTGYTF TRBD1 TRBV20-1 many TRBJ1-2
TGCAGCGTCGGACAGGGAGAGAACGAGCAGTACTTC CSVGQGENEQYF TRBD1 TRBV29-1 NA TRBJ2-7
TGTGCCAGCCGGACCTGGGATCGCTACACCTTC CASRTWDRYTF NA TRBV7-9 NA TRBJ1-2
TGTGCCAGCATTAAATCCCCCTCTGGGGCCAACGTCCTGACTTTC CASIKSPSGANVLTF NA TRBV2 few TRBJ2-6
TGCAGTGCTAGATCGGGTTGGAGCAATCAGCCCCAGCATTTT CSARSGWSNQPQHF NA TRBV20-1 NA TRBJ1-5
TGTGCCAGCAGAGAGGGGTACCAAGAGACCCAGTACTTC CASREGYQETQYF NA TRBV25-1 many TRBJ2-5
TGTGCCAGCAGTGCCGTACTAGCGGGAGGGCCCGGGGGAGAGACAGATACGCAGTATTTT CASSAVLAGGPGGETDTQYF TRBD2 TRBV25-1 NA TRBJ2-3
TGTGCCAGCAGTGAATTGGCGGGGGGCGAAGGAACTGAAGCTTTCTTT CASSELAGGEGTEAFF NA TRBV25-1 once TRBJ1-1
TGTGCCAGCAGGAAGGGAGGGACAGGGGTCAACTATGGCTACACCTTC CASRKGGTGVNYGYTF TRBD1 TRBV6-1 NA TRBJ1-2
TGCGCCAGCAGCCAAGAACCAGGGTCCTACGAGCAGTACTTC CASSQEPGSYEQYF NA TRBV4-3 NA TRBJ2-7
TGTGCCAGCAGCTTAGTGGCTGGAGCGGCGGCCGCGGACTACGAGCAGTACTTC CASSLVAGAAAADYEQYF NA TRBV7-9 few TRBJ2-7
TGTGCCAGCAGCTTGAGAGAAGCCGTCCACACCTTC CASSLREAVHTF NA TRBV5-6 few TRBJ1-2
TGCAGCGTTGAGGGGACAGAGCTGATTACTGAAGCTTTCTTT CSVEGTELITEAFF TRBD1 TRBV29-1 many TRBJ1-1